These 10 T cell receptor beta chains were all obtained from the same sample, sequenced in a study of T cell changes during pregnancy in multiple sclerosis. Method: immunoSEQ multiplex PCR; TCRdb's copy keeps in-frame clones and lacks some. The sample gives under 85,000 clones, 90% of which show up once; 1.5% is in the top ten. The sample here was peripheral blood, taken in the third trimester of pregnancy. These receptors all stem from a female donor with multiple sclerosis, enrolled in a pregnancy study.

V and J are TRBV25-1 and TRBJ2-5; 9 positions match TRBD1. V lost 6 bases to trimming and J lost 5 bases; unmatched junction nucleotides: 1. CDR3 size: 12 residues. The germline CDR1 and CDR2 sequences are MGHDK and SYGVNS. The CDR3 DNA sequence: TGTGCCAGCAGCGACAGGGGGGAGACCCAGTACTTC. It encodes CASSDRGETQYF. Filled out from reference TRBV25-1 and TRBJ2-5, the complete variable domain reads EADIYQTPRYLVIGTGKKITLECSQTMGHDKMYWYQQDPGMELHLIHYSYGVNSTEKGDLSSESTVSRIRTEHFPLTLESARPSHTSQYLCASSDRGETQYFGPGTRLLVL.

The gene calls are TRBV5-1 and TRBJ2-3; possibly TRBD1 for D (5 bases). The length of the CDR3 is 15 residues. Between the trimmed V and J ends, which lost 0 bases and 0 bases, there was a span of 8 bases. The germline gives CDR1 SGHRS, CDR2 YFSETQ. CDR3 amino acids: CASSLGGQSTDTQYF. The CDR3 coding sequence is TGCGCCAGCAGCTTGGGAGGACAAAGCACAGATACGCAGTATTTT.

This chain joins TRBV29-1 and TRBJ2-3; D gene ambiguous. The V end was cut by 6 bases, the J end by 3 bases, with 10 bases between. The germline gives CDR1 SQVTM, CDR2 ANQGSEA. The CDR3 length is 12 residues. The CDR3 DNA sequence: TGCAGCGTCTACGGTACTACAGATACGCAGTATTTT. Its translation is CSVYGTTDTQYF.

DNA of the CDR3: TGTGCCAGCAGCGTAGGGGCAGGCAGGGCTCACTATGGCTACACCTTC. Translating it yields CASSVGAGRAHYGYTF. This rearrangement joins TRBV9 to TRBJ1-2; maybe TRBD1 (5 bases). This CDR3 has 16 amino acids. V shed 0 bases and J shed 3 bases, with 15 bases lying between them. The germline CDR1 and CDR2 sequences are SGDLS and YYNGEE.

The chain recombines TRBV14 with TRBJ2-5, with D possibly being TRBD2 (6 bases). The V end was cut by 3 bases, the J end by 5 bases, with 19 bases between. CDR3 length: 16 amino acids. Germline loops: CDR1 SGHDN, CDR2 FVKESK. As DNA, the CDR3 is TGTGCCAGCAGCCAGGTGGTGGGAACTAGCTATGAGACCCAGTACTTC. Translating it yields CASSQVVGTSYETQYF. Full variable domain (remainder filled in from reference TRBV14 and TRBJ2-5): EAGVTQFPSHSVIEKGQTVTLRCDPISGHDNLYWYRRVMGKEIKFLLHFVKESKQDESGMPNNRFLAERTGGTYSTLKVQPAELEDSGVYFCASSQVVGTSYETQYFGPGTRLLVL.

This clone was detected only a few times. The CDR3 DNA reads TGCGCCAGCAGCTTAAATCTTCGACCCGGGAGAACCTACGAGCAGTACTTC. This codes for CASSLNLRPGRTYEQYF. This chain joins TRBV5-1 and TRBJ2-7, with D maybe TRBD2 (6 bases). V was clipped by 2 bases and J by 2 bases, with 20 bases between them. CDR3 length equals 17 residues. Germline V gene lookup returns CDR1 SGHRS and CDR2 YFSETQ.

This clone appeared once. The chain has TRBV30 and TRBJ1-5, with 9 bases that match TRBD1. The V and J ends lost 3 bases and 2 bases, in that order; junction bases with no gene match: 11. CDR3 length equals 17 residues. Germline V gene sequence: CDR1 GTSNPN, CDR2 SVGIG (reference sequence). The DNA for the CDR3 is TGTGCCTGGAGCCCCGGGGGGACAGGGCACGGCAATCAGCCCCAGCATTTT. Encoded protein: CAWSPGGTGHGNQPQHF.

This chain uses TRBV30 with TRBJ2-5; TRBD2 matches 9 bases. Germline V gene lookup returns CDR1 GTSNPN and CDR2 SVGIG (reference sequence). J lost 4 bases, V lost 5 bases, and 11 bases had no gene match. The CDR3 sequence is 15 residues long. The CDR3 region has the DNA TGTGCCTGGGAGGGTGCGGGAGGGCCGGGAGAGACCCAGTACTTC. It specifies CAWEGAGGPGETQYF.

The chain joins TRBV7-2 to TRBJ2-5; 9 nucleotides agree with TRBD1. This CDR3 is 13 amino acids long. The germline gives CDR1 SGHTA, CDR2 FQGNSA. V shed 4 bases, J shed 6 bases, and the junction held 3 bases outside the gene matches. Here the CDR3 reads CASSSGQGKTQYF. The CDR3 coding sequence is TGTGCCAGCAGCTCCGGACAGGGGAAGACCCAGTACTTC.

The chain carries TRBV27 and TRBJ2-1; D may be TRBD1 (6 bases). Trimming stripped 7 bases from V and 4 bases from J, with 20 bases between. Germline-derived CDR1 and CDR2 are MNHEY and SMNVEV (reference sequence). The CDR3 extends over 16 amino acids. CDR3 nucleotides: TGTGCCAGCACCGCAAGGTACTCAGGGGAATACAATGAGCAGTTCTTC. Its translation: CASTARYSGEYNEQFF.